The clone carrying this T cell receptor (beta chain) occurred once. Antigen: not known. The record originates from a study of T-cell memory formation after mild COVID-19. General study points: Clones that contracted from day 15 to 85 were balanced CD4/CD8, while later expanders leaned CD4+.

Per the germline V gene, CDR1 is SGHDT and CDR2 is YYEEEE. This CDR3 is built from 19 residues. V was trimmed by 3 bases and J by 1 base, leaving 20 bases between them. TCRdb passed the 5' RACE reads through MiXCR, listing each CDR3 protein once. This table has roughly 250,000 distinct CDR3 sequences, about 17% appearing once. Specimen: PBMCs or a T cell subset sorted from them (not recorded which). V usage is TRBV5-6 and J usage is TRBJ2-6; tentatively, D is TRBD1 or TRBD2 (7 bases each). The clonotype comes from a man aged 18 to 30 who had mild COVID-19 (a few samples of this study predate the infection). Cell type and time point are not known. CDR3: CASSWGGDSLTSGANVLTF. The CDR3 coding sequence is TGTGCCAGCAGCTGGGGGGGGGACAGCCTAACTTCTGGGGCCAACGTCCTGACTTTC.